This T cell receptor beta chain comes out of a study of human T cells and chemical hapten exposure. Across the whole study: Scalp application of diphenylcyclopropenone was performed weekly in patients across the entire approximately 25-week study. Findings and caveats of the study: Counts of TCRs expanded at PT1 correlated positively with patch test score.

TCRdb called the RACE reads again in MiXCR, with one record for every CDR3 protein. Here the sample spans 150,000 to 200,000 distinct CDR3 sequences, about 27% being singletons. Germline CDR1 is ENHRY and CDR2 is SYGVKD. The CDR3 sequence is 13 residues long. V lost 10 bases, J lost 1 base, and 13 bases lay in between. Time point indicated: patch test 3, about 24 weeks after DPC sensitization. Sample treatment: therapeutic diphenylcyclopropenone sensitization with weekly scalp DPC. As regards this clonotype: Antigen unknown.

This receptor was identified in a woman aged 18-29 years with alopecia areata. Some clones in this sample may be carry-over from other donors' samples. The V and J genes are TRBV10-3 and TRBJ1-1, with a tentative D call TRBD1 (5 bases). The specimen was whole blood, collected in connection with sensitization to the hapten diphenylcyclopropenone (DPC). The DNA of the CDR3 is TGTGCCACACTCAGGGTCGGGAACACTGAAGCTTTCTTT. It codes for CATLRVGNTEAFF.